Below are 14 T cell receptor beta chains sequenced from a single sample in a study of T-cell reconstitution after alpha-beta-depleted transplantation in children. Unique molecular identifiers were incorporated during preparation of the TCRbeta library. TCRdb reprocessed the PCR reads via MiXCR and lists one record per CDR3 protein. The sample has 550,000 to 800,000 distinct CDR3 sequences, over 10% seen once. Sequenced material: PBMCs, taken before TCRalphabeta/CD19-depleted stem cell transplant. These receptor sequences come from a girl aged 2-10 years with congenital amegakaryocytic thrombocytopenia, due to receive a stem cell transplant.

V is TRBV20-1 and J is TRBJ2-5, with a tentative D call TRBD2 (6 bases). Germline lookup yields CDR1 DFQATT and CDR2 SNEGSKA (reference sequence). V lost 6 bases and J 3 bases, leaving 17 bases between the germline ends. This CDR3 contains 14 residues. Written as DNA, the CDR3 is TGCAGTGCCTACCCCCGGGGACTCGAAGAGACCCAGTACTTC. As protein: CSAYPRGLEETQYF.

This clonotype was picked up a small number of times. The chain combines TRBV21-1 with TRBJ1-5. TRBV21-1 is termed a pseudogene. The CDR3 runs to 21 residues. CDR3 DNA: TGTGCCAGCAGCAACCACAAAACCCACAGGCCCGCGACTAATAGCAATCAGCCCCAGCATTTT. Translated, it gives CASSNHKTHRPATNSNQPQHF.

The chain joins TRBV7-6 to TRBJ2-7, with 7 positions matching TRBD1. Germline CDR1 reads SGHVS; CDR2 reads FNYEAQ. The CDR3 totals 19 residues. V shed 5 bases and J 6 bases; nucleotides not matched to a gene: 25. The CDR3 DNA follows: TGTGCCAGCAGCCCGAAGGGACAGTACGTTATCTCCGACCCTTCCGAGCAGTACTTC. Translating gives CASSPKGQYVISDPSEQYF.

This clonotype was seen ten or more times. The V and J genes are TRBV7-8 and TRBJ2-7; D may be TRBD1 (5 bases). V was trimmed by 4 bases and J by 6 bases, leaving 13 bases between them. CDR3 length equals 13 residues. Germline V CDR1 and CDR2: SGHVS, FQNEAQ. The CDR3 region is CASSSEAGPEQYF. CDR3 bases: TGTGCCAGCAGCTCAGAAGCAGGGCCCGAGCAGTACTTC.

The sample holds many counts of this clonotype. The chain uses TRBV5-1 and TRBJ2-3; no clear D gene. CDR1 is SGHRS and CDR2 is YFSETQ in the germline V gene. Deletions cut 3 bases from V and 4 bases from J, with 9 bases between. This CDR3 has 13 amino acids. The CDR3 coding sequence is TGCGCCAGCAGCTCCAGATTATCAGATACGCAGTATTTT. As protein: CASSSRLSDTQYF. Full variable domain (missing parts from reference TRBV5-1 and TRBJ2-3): KAGVTQTPRYLIKTRGQQVTLSCSPISGHRSVSWYQQTPGQGLQFLFEYFSETQRNKGNFPGRFSGRQFSNSRSEMNVSTLELGDSALYLCASSSRLSDTQYFGPGTRLTVL.

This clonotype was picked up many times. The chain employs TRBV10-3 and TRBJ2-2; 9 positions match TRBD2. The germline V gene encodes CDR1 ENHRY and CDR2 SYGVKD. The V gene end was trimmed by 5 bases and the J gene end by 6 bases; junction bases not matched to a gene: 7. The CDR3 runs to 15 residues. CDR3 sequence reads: CAISPPGLASGELFF. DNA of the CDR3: TGTGCCATCAGTCCTCCGGGACTAGCATCCGGGGAGCTGTTTTTT.

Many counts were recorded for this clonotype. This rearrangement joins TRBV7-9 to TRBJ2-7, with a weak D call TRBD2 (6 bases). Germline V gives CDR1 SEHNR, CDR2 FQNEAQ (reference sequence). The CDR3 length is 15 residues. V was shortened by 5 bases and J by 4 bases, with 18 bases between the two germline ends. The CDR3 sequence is CASSPTLGLMYEQYF. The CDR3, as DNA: TGTGCCAGCAGCCCCACCCTGGGACTCATGTACGAGCAGTACTTC.

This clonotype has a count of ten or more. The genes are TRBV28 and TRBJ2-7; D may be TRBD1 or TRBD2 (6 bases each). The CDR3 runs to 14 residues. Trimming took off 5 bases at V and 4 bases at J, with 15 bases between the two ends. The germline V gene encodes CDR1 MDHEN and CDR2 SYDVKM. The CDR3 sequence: CASSPRIGGYEQYF. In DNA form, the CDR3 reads TGTGCCAGCAGTCCCCGGATAGGGGGGTACGAGCAGTACTTC.

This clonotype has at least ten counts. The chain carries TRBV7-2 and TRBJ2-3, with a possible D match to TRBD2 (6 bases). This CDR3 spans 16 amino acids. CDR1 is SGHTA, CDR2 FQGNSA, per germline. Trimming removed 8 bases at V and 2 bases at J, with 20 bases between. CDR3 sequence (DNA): TGTGCCAGCGCCCAGCCACCAGCGGGCTTCACAGATACGCAGTATTTT. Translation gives CASAQPPAGFTDTQYF.

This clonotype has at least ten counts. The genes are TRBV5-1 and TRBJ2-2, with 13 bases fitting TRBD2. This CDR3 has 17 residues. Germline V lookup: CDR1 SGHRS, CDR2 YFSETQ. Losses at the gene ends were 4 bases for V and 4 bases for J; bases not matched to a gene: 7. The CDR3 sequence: CASSLGLAGVSTGELFF. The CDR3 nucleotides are TGCGCCAGCAGCCTAGGACTAGCGGGAGTTTCCACCGGGGAGCTGTTTTTT.

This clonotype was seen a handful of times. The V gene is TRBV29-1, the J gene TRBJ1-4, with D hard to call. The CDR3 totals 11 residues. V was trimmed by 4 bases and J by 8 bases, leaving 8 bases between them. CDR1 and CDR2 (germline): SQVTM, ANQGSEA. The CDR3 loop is CSVGEIEKLFF. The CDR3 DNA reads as TGCAGCGTTGGCGAGATCGAAAAACTGTTTTTT. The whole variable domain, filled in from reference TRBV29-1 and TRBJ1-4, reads SAVISQKPSRDICQRGTSLTIQCQVDSQVTMMFWYRQQPGQSLTLIATANQGSEATYESGFVIDKFPISRPNLTFSTLTVSNMSPEDSSIYLCSVGEIEKLFFGSGTQLSVL.

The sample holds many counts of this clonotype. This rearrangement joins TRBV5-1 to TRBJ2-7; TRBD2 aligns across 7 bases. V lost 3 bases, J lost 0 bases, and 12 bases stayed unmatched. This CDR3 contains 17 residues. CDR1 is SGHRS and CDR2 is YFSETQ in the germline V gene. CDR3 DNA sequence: TGCGCCAGCAGCTGGACTATTGCGGGAGTTTCCTCCTACGAGCAGTACTTC. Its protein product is CASSWTIAGVSSYEQYF.

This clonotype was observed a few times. The CDR3 DNA reads as TGCAGTGCTAGAGATCCCGTCGGGGAGCTGTTTTTT. Translating gives CSARDPVGELFF. The rearrangement uses TRBV20-1 and TRBJ2-2; D not resolved. The CDR3 consists of 12 residues. V lost 0 bases and J lost 7, with 6 bases in between. The V gene's germline CDR1 is DFQATT and CDR2 SNEGSKA (reference sequence).

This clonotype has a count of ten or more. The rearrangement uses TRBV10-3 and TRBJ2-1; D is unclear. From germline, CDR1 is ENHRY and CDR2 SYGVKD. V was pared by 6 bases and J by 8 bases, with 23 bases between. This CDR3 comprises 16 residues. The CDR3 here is CAIRIGAPKVGDEQFF. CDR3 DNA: TGTGCCATCAGAATAGGCGCTCCCAAGGTTGGCGATGAGCAGTTCTTC.